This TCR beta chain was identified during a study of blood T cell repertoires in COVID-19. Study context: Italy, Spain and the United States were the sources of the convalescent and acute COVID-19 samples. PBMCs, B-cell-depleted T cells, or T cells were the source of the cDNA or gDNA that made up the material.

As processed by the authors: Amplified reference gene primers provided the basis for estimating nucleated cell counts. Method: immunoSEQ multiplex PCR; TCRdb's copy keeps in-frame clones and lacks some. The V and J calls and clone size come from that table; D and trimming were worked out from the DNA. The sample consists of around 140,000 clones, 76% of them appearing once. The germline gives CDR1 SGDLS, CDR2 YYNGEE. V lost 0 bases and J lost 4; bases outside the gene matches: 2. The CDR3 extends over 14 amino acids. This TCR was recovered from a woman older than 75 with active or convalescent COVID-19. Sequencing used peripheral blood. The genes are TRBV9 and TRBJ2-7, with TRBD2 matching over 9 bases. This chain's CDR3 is CASSVGSGGYEQYF. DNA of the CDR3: TGTGCCAGCAGCGTAGGTAGCGGGGGATACGAGCAGTACTTC.